The 20 T cell receptor beta chains in this list originate from one sample, sequenced in a study of T cells in Graves' hyperthyroidism and ophthalmopathy. TCR beta CDR3 sequences were amplified from RNA transcripts. First-round RT-PCR of the TCR CDR3 relied on the HTBI primer set. Using its own MiXCR run on the multiplex PCR reads, TCRdb lists one record per CDR3 protein. This table has fewer than 650,000 distinct CDR3 sequences, 12% to 15% appearing once. Material for sequencing was blood. Receptors originate from a woman between 40 and 50 years old with Graves' hyperthyroidism.

This clonotype was counted a few times. CDR3 DNA sequence: TGTGCCAGCAGCCAAGATCCAGCGGTGGTATCCTATAATTCACCCCTCCACTTT. It encodes CASSQDPAVVSYNSPLHF. V is TRBV14 and J is TRBJ1-6, with D unresolved. Germline loops: CDR1 SGHDN, CDR2 FVKESK. V lost 0 bases and J lost 1, with 13 bases in between. This CDR3 has 18 residues.

This clonotype was seen many times. The CDR3 region is CASSFGQGVYGYTF. The CDR3 DNA reads TGTGCCAGCAGCTTTGGACAGGGTGTGTATGGCTACACCTTC. V is TRBV13 and J is TRBJ1-2, with 8 bases identical to TRBD1. Germline V gene sequence: CDR1 PRHDT, CDR2 FYEKMQ (reference sequence). Germline trimming cut 3 bases from V and 5 bases from J; bases unmatched to any gene: 5. The CDR3 spans 14 residues. Using reference TRBV13 and TRBJ1-2 for the parts outside the CDR3, the full variable domain is AAGVIQSPRHLIKEKRETATLKCYPIPRHDTVYWYQQGPGQDPQFLISFYEKMQSDKGSIPDRFSAQQFSDYHSELNMSSLELGDSALYFCASSFGQGVYGYTFGSGTRLTVV.

The chain carries TRBV28 and TRBJ2-1, with 7 bases that match TRBD1. The CDR3 consists of 13 residues. Losses at the gene ends were 6 bases for V and 8 bases for J; bases not matched to a gene: 7. CDR1 and CDR2 from the germline V gene are MDHEN and SYDVKM. Here the CDR3 DNA reads TGTGCCAGCAGGAGGACAGGCCGGCATGAGCAGTTCTTC. This gives the protein CASRRTGRHEQFF.

The table lists this clonotype with many counts. V and J are TRBV28 and TRBJ2-5; D assignment may be TRBD1 or TRBD2 (6 bases each). The CDR3 consists of 16 residues. CDR1 and CDR2 from the germline V gene are MDHEN and SYDVKM. The V end was cut by 4 bases, the J end by 2 bases, with 17 bases between. The CDR3 protein is CASSSRPGAGQETQYF. The CDR3 bases are TGTGCCAGCAGTTCTCGACCGGGGGCTGGGCAAGAGACCCAGTACTTC.

This clonotype was seen at least ten times. The chain combines TRBV27 with TRBJ2-7, with TRBD2 matching over 9 bases. The CDR3 consists of 17 residues. With 3 bases clipped from V and 1 base from J, the junction kept 10 bases outside the gene matches. CDR1 is MNHEY and CDR2 is SMNVEV in the germline V gene (reference sequence). CDR3 in DNA: TGTGCCAGCAGTTTGGGTTCTAGCGGGACGAAATCCTACGAGCAGTACTTC. It yields the protein CASSLGSSGTKSYEQYF.

V and J are TRBV19 and TRBJ2-2; tentatively, D is TRBD2 (5 bases). V gave up 4 bases and J gave up 7 bases, with 16 bases separating them. Germline CDR1 reads LNHDA; CDR2 reads SQIVND (reference sequence). The CDR3 loop spans 15 amino acids. The CDR3 spells CASSTPERAGGELFF. The CDR3 DNA reads TGTGCCAGTAGTACCCCCGAGAGGGCGGGCGGGGAGCTGTTTTTT.

The rearrangement joins TRBV12-3 or TRBV12-4 to TRBJ2-2; the match to TRBD1 covers 10 bases. This CDR3 has 15 residues. J gave up 6 bases and V 5 bases, and 6 bases lay outside the gene matches. In DNA, the CDR3 is TGTGCCAGCAGTCGTACCGGGACAGGGGCCGGGGAGCTGTTTTTT. This encodes CASSRTGTGAGELFF.

This chain joins TRBV9 and TRBJ2-7; 11 bases line up with TRBD1. The CDR3 has 14 amino acids. The trim removed 4 bases at V and 6 bases at J, leaving 6 bases unmatched. In germline, CDR1 is SGDLS, CDR2 YYNGEE. Here the CDR3 DNA reads TGTGCCAGCAGCATGGACAGGGGGCGCGGCGAGCAGTACTTC. Its translation: CASSMDRGRGEQYF.

This clonotype was counted ten times or more. V and J are TRBV28 and TRBJ1-1, with 7 bases matching TRBD1. This CDR3 is built from 13 residues. Trimming took 7 bases from V and 5 from J; bases not matched to a gene: 7. In germline, CDR1 is MDHEN, CDR2 SYDVKM. CDR3 protein: CASNPGGVTEAFF. CDR3 DNA sequence: TGTGCCAGCAATCCAGGGGGGGTTACTGAAGCTTTCTTT.

This clonotype was observed at least ten times. V usage is TRBV3-1 and J usage is TRBJ1-5; 10 bases line up with TRBD1. CDR1 and CDR2 from the germline V gene are LGHDT and YNNKEL (reference sequence). The trim removed 3 bases at V and 6 bases at J, leaving 5 bases unmatched. The CDR3 sequence is 15 residues long. CDR3 in amino acids: CASSQTGGAGQPQHF. In DNA form, the CDR3 reads TGTGCCAGCAGCCAGACAGGGGGCGCAGGTCAGCCCCAGCATTTT.

In this sample, this clonotype turned up many times. This sequence joins TRBV2 and TRBJ2-3, with D uncertain. The CDR3 length is 10 residues. V lost 4 bases and J 5 bases, leaving 1 base between the germline ends. The V gene's germline CDR1 is SNHLY and CDR2 FYNNEI. The CDR3 nucleotides are TGTGCCAGCAGTGGAGATACGCAGTATTTT. Its translation is CASSGDTQYF. Filled out from reference TRBV2 and TRBJ2-3, the complete variable domain reads EPEVTQTPSHQVTQMGQEVILRCVPISNHLYFYWYRQILGQKVEFLVSFYNNEISEKSEIFDDQFSVERPDGSNFTLKIRSTKLEDSAMYFCASSGDTQYFGPGTRLTVL.

The rearrangement uses TRBV5-1 and TRBJ2-7; the match to TRBD2 covers 12 bases. Germline V gene sequence: CDR1 SGHRS, CDR2 YFSETQ. This CDR3 contains 16 residues. V shed 0 bases, J shed 3 bases, and the junction held 4 bases outside the gene matches. CDR3 in amino acids: CASSLALAGGGYEQYF. Here the CDR3 DNA reads TGCGCCAGCAGCTTGGCTCTAGCGGGAGGGGGCTACGAGCAGTACTTC.

This clonotype was detected only a few times. The chain uses TRBV10-3 and TRBJ2-5, with TRBD2 matching over 10 bases. The CDR3 is made up of 16 amino acids. Germline trimming cut 6 bases from V and 5 bases from J; bases unmatched to any gene: 12. Germline V lookup: CDR1 ENHRY, CDR2 SYGVKD. DNA for the CDR3: TGTGCCATCAGCCATAGCGGGGGGCTCTTAGTGGAGACCCAGTACTTC. It specifies CAISHSGGLLVETQYF.

This clonotype was found many times. The V gene is TRBV7-2, the J gene TRBJ2-5; tentatively, D is TRBD2 (6 bases). V was clipped by 5 bases and J by 4 bases, with 14 bases between them. The CDR3 loop spans 14 amino acids. Per germline, CDR1 SGHTA and CDR2 FQGNSA. The CDR3 nucleotides are TGTGCCAGCAGCCTCGGGACTCCGCCAGAGACCCAGTACTTC. It yields the protein CASSLGTPPETQYF.

This clonotype was seen many times. The chain couples TRBV5-1 to TRBJ2-1; D gene unclear. The CDR3 is made up of 13 amino acids. V shed 3 bases and J shed 5 bases, with 9 bases lying between them. Germline-derived CDR1 and CDR2 are SGHRS and YFSETQ. The CDR3 sequence: CASSSIGNNEQFF. CDR3 bases: TGCGCCAGCAGCTCGATAGGAAACAATGAGCAGTTCTTC.

This clonotype was counted at least ten times. V usage is TRBV7-6 and J usage is TRBJ2-7; a weak D match, TRBD2 (6 bases). Germline V CDR1 and CDR2: SGHVS, FNYEAQ. V lost 3 bases and J 5 bases, leaving 17 bases between the germline ends. This CDR3 is 15 amino acids long. The CDR3 loop is CASSLASGGDDEQYF. CDR3 nucleotides: TGTGCCAGCAGCTTGGCGTCCGGGGGAGATGACGAGCAGTACTTC. Combining the CDR3 with reference TRBV7-6 and TRBJ2-7 gives the whole variable domain GAGVSQSPRYKVTKRGQDVALRCDPISGHVSLYWYRQALGQGPEFLTYFNYEAQQDKSGLPNDRFSAERPEGSISTLTIQRTEQRDSAMYRCASSLASGGDDEQYFGPGTRLTVT.

This clonotype was detected a few times. CDR3 sequence: CSASPGTTEAFF. DNA for the CDR3: TGCAGTGCCTCCCCAGGGACAACTGAAGCTTTCTTT. The genes are TRBV20-1 and TRBJ1-1, with D possibly matching TRBD1 (6 bases). The V gene lost 6 bases and the J gene lost 5 bases, with 13 bases spanning the gap. The germline V gene encodes CDR1 DFQATT and CDR2 SNEGSKA (reference sequence). This CDR3 comprises 12 residues.

This clonotype appeared many times. The V gene is TRBV20-1, the J gene TRBJ2-7; D perhaps matches TRBD1 (6 bases). Trimming removed 0 bases from V and 7 bases from J, with 16 bases in between. The CDR3 contains 14 residues. Germline CDR1 reads DFQATT; CDR2 reads SNEGSKA (reference sequence). CDR3 DNA sequence: TGCAGTGCTAGAGATGGGGCAGGGGTGGAGGAGCAGTACTTC. Translating it yields CSARDGAGVEEQYF.

This clonotype has just a few counts. This chain joins TRBV6-2 or TRBV6-3 and TRBJ2-1; 11 bases fit TRBD2. The CDR3 loop spans 15 amino acids. The germline CDR1 and CDR2 sequences are MNHEY and SVGEGT. J lost 0 bases, V lost 7 bases, and 2 bases had no gene match. The CDR3 coding sequence is TGTGCCAGCAAAGGGACTAGCGGCTCCTACAATGAGCAGTTCTTC. Translated, it gives CASKGTSGSYNEQFF.

For this clonotype: One base away lies a much larger clone, so this may be a sequencing read error. The chain recombines TRBV28 with TRBJ2-7; the D gene could be TRBD1 or TRBD2 (5 bases each). Germline CDR1 and CDR2: MDHEN and SYDVKM. The CDR3 has 13 residues. This CDR3 reads CASSLGGHYGQYF. In nucleotides, the CDR3 is TGTGCCAGCAGTTTAGGGGGTCACTACGGGCAGTACTTC.